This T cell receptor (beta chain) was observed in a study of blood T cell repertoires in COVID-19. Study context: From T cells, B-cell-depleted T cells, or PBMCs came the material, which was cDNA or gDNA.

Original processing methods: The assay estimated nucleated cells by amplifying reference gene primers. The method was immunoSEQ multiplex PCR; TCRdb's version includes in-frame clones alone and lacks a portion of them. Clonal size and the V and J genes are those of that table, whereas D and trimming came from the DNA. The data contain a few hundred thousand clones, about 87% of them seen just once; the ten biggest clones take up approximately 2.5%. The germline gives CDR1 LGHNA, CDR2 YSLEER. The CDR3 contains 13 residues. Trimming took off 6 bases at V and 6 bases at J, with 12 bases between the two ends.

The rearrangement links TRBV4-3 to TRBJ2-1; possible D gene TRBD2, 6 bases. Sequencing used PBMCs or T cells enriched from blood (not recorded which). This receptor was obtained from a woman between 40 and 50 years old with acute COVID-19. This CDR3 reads CASRNVGGNEQFF. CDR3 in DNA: TGCGCCAGCAGAAACGTGGGGGGCAATGAGCAGTTCTTC.